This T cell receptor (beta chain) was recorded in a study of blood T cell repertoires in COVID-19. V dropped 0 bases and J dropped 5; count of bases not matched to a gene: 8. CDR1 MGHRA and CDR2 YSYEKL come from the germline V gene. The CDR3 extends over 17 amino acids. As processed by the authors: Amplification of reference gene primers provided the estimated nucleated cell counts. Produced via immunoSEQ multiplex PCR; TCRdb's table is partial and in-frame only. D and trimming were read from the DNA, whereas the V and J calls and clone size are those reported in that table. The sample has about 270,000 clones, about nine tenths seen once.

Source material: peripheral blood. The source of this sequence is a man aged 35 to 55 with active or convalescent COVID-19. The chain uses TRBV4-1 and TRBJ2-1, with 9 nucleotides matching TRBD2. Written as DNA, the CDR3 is TGCGCCAGCAGCCAAGAGTTAGGTCTAGCGGGACACAATGAGCAGTTCTTC. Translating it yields CASSQELGLAGHNEQFF.